This T cell receptor beta chain was sequenced during a study of Ad26.COV2.S vaccination and SARS-CoV-2 variants. Findings and limits, study-wide: Breadth, reportedly substantial, characterized the spike-specific CD8+ and CD4+ T cell responses after vaccination. TCR breadth and depth analyses may have underestimated total T cell responses.

The protocol was immunoSEQ multiplex PCR, while the TCRdb copy is restricted to in-frame clones and leaves out a portion. The repertoire consists of about 350,000 clones, with roughly 84% occurring once and the leading ten covering about 3.3%. Treatment of the sample: about 20 received Ad26.COV2.S at low or high dose, single or two shots; about 5 received placebo; per-sample allocation not given. On day 63 after the first injection, vaccine and placebo recipients gave samples. It was an adult aged 18-55 years in Boston who was the donor. Of note for this clone: The antigen remains unidentified.

The receptor comes from a person between 18 and 65 years old who received the Ad26.COV2.S COVID-19 vaccine or a placebo. Material: peripheral blood, obtained in a trial of Ad26.COV2.S vaccine versus placebo.

CDR3 residues: CASSPPGGRINEQFF. CDR3 DNA: TGTGCCAGCTCACCCCCCGGGGGCAGGATCAATGAGCAGTTCTTC. The V call is TRBV18, the J call TRBJ2-1, with D perhaps matching TRBD1 or TRBD2 (6 bases each). CDR1 is KGHSH, CDR2 LQKENI, per germline. There are 15 residues in the CDR3. The V end was cut by 3 bases, the J end by 6 bases, with 15 bases between.